Presented here are 8 T cell receptor beta chains from one specimen sequenced in a study of T cells after yellow fever vaccination. TCRdb passed the 5' RACE reads through MiXCR, listing each CDR3 protein once. Of about 550,000 distinct CDR3 sequences listed, 15% to 20% are singletons. The material sequenced was PBMCs, taken 15 days after the yellow fever booster vaccination. These receptors originate from a man aged 30 to 45 who received the YFV17D yellow fever vaccine.

The table lists this clonotype with a few counts. This chain connects TRBV12-3 or TRBV12-4 to TRBJ2-1, with D perhaps TRBD1 (6 bases). V dropped 6 bases and J dropped 5 bases, with 14 bases sitting between them. CDR3 length: 14 residues. DNA of the CDR3: TGTGCCAGCAGCAGGAGACAGGATGACAATGAGCAGTTCTTC. The encoded protein is CASSRRQDDNEQFF.

The J gene is TRBJ1-3, the V gene TRBV6-5; D is unresolved. CDR3 length equals 15 residues. Germline V lookup: CDR1 MNHEY, CDR2 SVGAGI. Trimming took 0 bases from V and 0 from J, leaving 6 bases between them. The chain's CDR3 is CASSYSVNSGNTIYF. In DNA, the CDR3 is TGTGCCAGCAGTTACTCGGTGAACTCTGGAAACACCATATATTTT.

This clonotype was recorded a few times. The V and J genes are TRBV4-3 and TRBJ2-5; the D call may be TRBD1 or TRBD2 (6 bases each). In germline, CDR1 is LGHNA, CDR2 YSLEER. With 1 base removed from V and 5 bases from J, the gap between germline ends came to 14 bases. The CDR3 is made up of 15 amino acids. CDR3 sequence (DNA): TGCGCCAGCAGCCAAGGGGGGGCTACGTGGGAGACCCAGTACTTC. Translating it yields CASSQGGATWETQYF.

This rearrangement joins TRBV7-8 to TRBJ2-7, with D possibly TRBD2 on 5 matching bases. V lost 5 bases and J 4 bases, leaving 24 bases between the germline ends. This CDR3 is 17 amino acids long. Germline loops: CDR1 SGHVS, CDR2 FQNEAQ. The CDR3 region is CASSHNPSGPLGYEQYF. In DNA form, the CDR3 reads TGTGCCAGCAGCCATAACCCGAGCGGACCCCTGGGGTACGAGCAGTACTTC.

This chain links TRBV9 with TRBJ2-7; a weak D match, TRBD2 (6 bases). Between the trimmed V and J ends, which lost 0 bases and 3 bases, there was a span of 13 bases. Germline V gene sequence: CDR1 SGDLS, CDR2 YYNGEE. CDR3 size: 15 residues. The CDR3 DNA is TGTGCCAGCAGCGTAGCTGAGGGAGGTGACTACGAGCAGTACTTC. It codes for CASSVAEGGDYEQYF.

The rearrangement uses TRBV28 and TRBJ2-1, with D possibly matching TRBD2 (5 bases). CDR3 size: 13 residues. V lost 11 bases to trimming and J lost 2 bases, with 13 bases between them. Germline loops: CDR1 MDHEN, CDR2 SYDVKM. The CDR3 DNA reads TGTGCCTGCTGGACTGGGGCCTACAATGAGCAGTTCTTC. Its translation is CACWTGAYNEQFF.

This clonotype has just a few counts. The chain recombines TRBV10-2 with TRBJ2-1; D remains unclear. CDR1 is WSHSY, CDR2 SAAADI, per germline. The CDR3 has 14 amino acids. Trimming removed 0 bases from V and 13 bases from J, with 16 bases in between. CDR3 residues: CASSESEPIGEQFF. The DNA of the CDR3 is TGCGCCAGCAGTGAGTCGGAACCGATAGGCGAACAGTTCTTC.

The chain employs TRBV6-5 and TRBJ2-4; 10 nucleotides line up with TRBD2. CDR1 is MNHEY and CDR2 is SVGAGI in the germline V gene. V dropped 3 bases and J dropped 1; count of bases not matched to a gene: 3. The CDR3 extends over 16 amino acids. CDR3 DNA: TGTGCCAGCAGTTATTCGGGACTAGCGGCCAAAAACATTCAGTACTTC. Amino acid sequence: CASSYSGLAAKNIQYF.